This note documents a single T cell receptor beta chain sequence. Its antigen is not known. Profiling relied on immunoSEQ multiplex PCR, and the TCRdb table lists in-frame clones only, not all of them. This table has tens of thousands of clones, 70% to 85% appearing once. Germline CDR1 and CDR2: GTSNPN and SVGIG (reference sequence). The CDR3 has 15 amino acids. Losses at the gene ends were 0 bases for V and 7 bases for J; bases not matched to a gene: 8. The record originates from a study of OX40 agonist ivuxolimab in advanced cancers. Overall study findings and caveats: At 0.1 to 3.0 mg/kg and by week 6, clonal expansion occurred in CD4+ and CD8+ blood T cells.

The chain has TRBV30 and TRBJ2-7; 11 bases fit TRBD1. The receptor was isolated from an adult with an advanced solid tumor such as melanoma, head and neck, liver or kidney cancer. The sample consisted of CD4+ or CD8+ T cells sorted from blood, taken in a trial of the OX40 agonist ivuxolimab. The CDR3 coding sequence is TGTGCCTGGAGTGTAACGGACAGGGGGCTGAGGGAGCAGTACTTC. It specifies CAWSVTDRGLREQYF.